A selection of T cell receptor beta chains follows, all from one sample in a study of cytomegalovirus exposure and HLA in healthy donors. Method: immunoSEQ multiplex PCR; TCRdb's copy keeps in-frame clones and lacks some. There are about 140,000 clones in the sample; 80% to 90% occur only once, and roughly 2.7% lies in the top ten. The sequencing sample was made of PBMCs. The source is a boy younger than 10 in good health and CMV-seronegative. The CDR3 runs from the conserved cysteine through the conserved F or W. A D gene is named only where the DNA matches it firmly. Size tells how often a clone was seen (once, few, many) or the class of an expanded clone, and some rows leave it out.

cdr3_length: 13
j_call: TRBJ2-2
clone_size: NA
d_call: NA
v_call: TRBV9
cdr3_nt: TGTGCCAGCAGCGTAATAGACGACGGGGGGCTGTTTTTT
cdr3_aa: CASSVIDDGGLFF

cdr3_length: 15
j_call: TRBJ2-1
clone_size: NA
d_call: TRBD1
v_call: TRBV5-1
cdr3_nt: TGCGCCAGCAGCTTGGTTGTTGGGACAGATAATGAGCAGTTCTTC
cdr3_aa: CASSLVVGTDNEQFF

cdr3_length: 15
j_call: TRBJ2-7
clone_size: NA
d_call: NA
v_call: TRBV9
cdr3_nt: TGTGCCAGCAGCGGGGAGGCTACCCGGATCTACGAGCAGTACTTC
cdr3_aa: CASSGEATRIYEQYF

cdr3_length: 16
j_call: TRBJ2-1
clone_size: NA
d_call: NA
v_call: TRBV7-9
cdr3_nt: TGTGCCAGCAGCTTAGGACCGACGGACTTTTACAATGAGCAGTTCTTC
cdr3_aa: CASSLGPTDFYNEQFF

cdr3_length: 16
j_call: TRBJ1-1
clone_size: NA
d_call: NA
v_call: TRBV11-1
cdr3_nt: TGTGCCAGCAGCCCGCGACGGACATCATTGCGCGCTGAAGCTTTCTTT
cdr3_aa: CASSPRRTSLRAEAFF

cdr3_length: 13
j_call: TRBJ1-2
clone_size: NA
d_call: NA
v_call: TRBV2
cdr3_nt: TGTGCCACCGACAACAGGGCTAACTATGGCTACACCTTC
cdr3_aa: CATDNRANYGYTF

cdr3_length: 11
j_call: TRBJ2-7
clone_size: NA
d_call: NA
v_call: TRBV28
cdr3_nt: TGTGCAGGAAAACAGGGAGTAACTTTGTACTTC
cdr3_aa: CAGKQGVTLYF

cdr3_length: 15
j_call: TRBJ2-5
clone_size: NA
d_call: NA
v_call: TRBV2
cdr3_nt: TGTGCCAGCCGTCCCTACGAAGTGGCGGGAGAGACCCAGTACTTC
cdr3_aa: CASRPYEVAGETQYF

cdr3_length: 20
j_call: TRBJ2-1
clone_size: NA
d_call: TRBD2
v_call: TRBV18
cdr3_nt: TGTGCCAGCTCACCATCCGGGACTAGCGGGAGAAGGCGGCTTACGGATGAGCAGTTCTTC
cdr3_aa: CASSPSGTSGRRRLTDEQFF

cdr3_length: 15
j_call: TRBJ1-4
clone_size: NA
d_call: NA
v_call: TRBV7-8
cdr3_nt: TGTGCCAGCAGCTTAGTGGGCGGCGATACCGGGGAACTGTTTTTT
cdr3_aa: CASSLVGGDTGELFF

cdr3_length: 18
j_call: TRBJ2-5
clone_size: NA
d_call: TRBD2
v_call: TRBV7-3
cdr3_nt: TGTGCCAGCAGCGCGGGGACTAGCGGGGCCCAAATGCTGGAGACCCAGTACTTC
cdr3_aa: CASSAGTSGAQMLETQYF

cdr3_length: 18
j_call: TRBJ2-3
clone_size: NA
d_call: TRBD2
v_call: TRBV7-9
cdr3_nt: TGTGCCAGCAGCTTACAGCCGGGACTAGCGGTTAGCACAGATACGCAGTATTTT
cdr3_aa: CASSLQPGLAVSTDTQYF

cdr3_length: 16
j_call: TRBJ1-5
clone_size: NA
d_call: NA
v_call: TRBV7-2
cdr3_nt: TGTGCCAGCAGCTTAGAGGCTGGGAGGGTAGACCAGCCCCAGCATTTT
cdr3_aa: CASSLEAGRVDQPQHF

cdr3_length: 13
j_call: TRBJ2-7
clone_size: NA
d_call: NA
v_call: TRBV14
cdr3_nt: TGTGCCAGCAGTCAAGAGAGGTCCTACGAGCAGTACTTC
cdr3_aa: CASSQERSYEQYF

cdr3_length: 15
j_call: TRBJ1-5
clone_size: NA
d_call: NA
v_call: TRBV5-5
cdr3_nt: TGTGCCAGCAGCTCAGGACAAGTATCAAATCAGCCCCAGCATTTT
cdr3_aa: CASSSGQVSNQPQHF

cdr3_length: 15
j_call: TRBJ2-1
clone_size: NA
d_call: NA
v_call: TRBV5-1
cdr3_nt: TGCGCCAGCAGCTTGGGGTCAGGGGGGTACAATGAGCAGTTCTTC
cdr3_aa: CASSLGSGGYNEQFF

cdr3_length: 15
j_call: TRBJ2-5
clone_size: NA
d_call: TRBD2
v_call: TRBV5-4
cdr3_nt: TGTGCCAGCAAACTAGCGGGGGGGACAGGAGAGACCCAGTACTTC
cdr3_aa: CASKLAGGTGETQYF

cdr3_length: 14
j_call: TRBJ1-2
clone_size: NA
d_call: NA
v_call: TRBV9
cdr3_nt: TGTGCCAGCAGCCCCCCCCGACAGCTCAAAGGCTACACCTTC
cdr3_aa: CASSPPRQLKGYTF

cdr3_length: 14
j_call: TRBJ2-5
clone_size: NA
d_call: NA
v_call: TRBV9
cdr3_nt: TGTGCCAGCAGCGTAGAACTAGAGTGGGAGACCCAGTACTTC
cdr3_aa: CASSVELEWETQYF

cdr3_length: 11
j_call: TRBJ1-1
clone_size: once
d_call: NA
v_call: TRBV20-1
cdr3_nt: TGCAGTGCTAGTACCCGAAGAGAGGCTTTCTTT
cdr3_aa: CSASTRREAFF

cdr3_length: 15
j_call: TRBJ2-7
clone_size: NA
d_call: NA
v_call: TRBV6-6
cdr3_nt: TGTGCCAGCAGTTACGCAGTGGTACAGGGCTACGAGCAGTACTTC
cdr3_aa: CASSYAVVQGYEQYF

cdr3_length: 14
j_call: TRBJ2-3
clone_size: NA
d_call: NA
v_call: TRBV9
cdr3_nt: TGTGCCAGCAGCGTAGCTAGCACTACAGATACGCAGTATTTT
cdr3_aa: CASSVASTTDTQYF

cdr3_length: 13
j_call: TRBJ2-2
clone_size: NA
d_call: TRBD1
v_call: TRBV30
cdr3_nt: TGTGCCTACGGGACAGCAAACACCGGGGAGCTGTTTTTT
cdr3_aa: CAYGTANTGELFF

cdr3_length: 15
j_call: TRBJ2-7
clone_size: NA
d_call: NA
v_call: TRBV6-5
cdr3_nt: TGTGCCAGCAGACGCAGGGCGCCCCAATCTTACGAGCAGTACTTC
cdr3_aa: CASRRRAPQSYEQYF

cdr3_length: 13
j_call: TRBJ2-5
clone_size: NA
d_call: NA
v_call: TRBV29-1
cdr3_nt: TGCAGCGTGGGAGGTGGGGGAGTAGAGACCCAGTACTTC
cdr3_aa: CSVGGGGVETQYF

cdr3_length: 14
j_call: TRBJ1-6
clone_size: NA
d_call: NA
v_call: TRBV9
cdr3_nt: TGTGCCAGCAGCGTAGCTTCGGTGGGGGGGGTCCTCCACTTT
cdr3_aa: CASSVASVGGVLHF

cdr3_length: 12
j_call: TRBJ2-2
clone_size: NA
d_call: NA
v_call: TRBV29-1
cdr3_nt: TGCAGCGTTGGTTCCGGCACCGGGGAGCTGTTTTTT
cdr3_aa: CSVGSGTGELFF

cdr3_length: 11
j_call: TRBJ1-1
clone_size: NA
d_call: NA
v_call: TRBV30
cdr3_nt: TGTGCCTGGTTCCCCGGGTGGTGGGCTTTCTTT
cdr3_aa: CAWFPGWWAFF

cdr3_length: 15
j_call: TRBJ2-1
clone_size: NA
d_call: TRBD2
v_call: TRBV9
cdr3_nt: TGTGCCAGCAGCGTAGCATCTAGCGGGAGTAATGAGCAGTTCTTC
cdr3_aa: CASSVASSGSNEQFF

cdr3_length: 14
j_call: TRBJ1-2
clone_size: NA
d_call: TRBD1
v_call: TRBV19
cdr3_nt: TGTGCCAGTAGTATCGGGCAGGGGGCTGAAGGCTACACCTTC
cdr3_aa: CASSIGQGAEGYTF

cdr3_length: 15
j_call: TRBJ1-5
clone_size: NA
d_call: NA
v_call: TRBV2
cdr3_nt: TGTGCCAGCAGTGGAGGCAGGGCCGACAATCAGCCCCAGCATTTT
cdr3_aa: CASSGGRADNQPQHF

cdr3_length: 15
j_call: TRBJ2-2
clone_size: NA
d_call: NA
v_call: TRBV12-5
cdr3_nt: TGTGCTAGTGGTTTGTTCGCAGGTCCAACCGGGGAGCTGTTTTTT
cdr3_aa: CASGLFAGPTGELFF